Each of the 17 T cell receptor beta chains below was sequenced from the same sample in a study of blood T cell repertoires in COVID-19. Assay: immunoSEQ multiplex PCR; the TCRdb copy retains only in-frame clones and omits some. Of about 86,000 clones listed, around 82% are singletons. The specimen sequenced was peripheral blood. Receptors were obtained from a woman aged 80 or over with acute or convalescent COVID-19.

This sequence joins TRBV6-5 and TRBJ2-3, with D possibly matching TRBD2 (6 bases). V lost 6 bases, J lost 6 bases, and 19 bases lay in between. This CDR3 is 15 amino acids long. Germline values: CDR1 MNHEY, CDR2 SVGAGI. As DNA, the CDR3 is TGTGCCAGCAGAAAAACGGGACTGTCCTCCGATACGCAGTATTTT. Its protein product is CASRKTGLSSDTQYF.

The V gene is TRBV3-1 (or the pseudogene TRBV3-2), the J gene TRBJ1-3, with D possibly being TRBD1 (6 bases). Germline CDR1 is LGHDT and CDR2 is YNNKEL (reference sequence). With 7 bases removed from V and 4 bases from J, the gap between germline ends came to 8 bases. The CDR3 runs 12 residues. DNA of the CDR3: TGTGCCAGCATGGGGGCGGGAAACACCATATATTTT. Protein: CASMGAGNTIYF.

V is TRBV4-1 and J is TRBJ2-5; the match to TRBD2 covers 7 bases. The CDR3 length is 17 residues. Trimming at V came to 0 bases and at J to 5 bases, leaving 12 bases not matched to a gene. The germline gives CDR1 MGHRA, CDR2 YSYEKL. In DNA form, the CDR3 reads TGCGCCAGCAGCCAAGATAAGGATTCAGGACTAGGGGAGACCCAGTACTTC. This encodes CASSQDKDSGLGETQYF.

The chain combines TRBV11-2 with TRBJ1-1, with D perhaps matching TRBD1 (6 bases). This CDR3 is built from 11 residues. Trimming cost V 4 bases and J 9 bases, with 9 bases left between them. The germline CDR1 and CDR2 sequences are SGHAT and FQNNGV. The CDR3 DNA follows: TGTGCCAGCAGCTCACAGGGTCAAGCTTTCTTT. This translates into CASSSQGQAFF.

This chain uses TRBV28 with TRBJ2-1; 7 bases map to TRBD1. The CDR3 spans 16 residues. CDR1 and CDR2 from the germline V gene are MDHEN and SYDVKM. Trimming removed 6 bases from V and 0 bases from J; junction bases left unmatched: 8. The CDR3 sequence is CASSPPGDSSYNEQFF. The CDR3 DNA reads TGTGCCAGCAGCCCCCCAGGGGACAGCTCCTACAATGAGCAGTTCTTC.

The rearrangement links TRBV27 to TRBJ1-2; possible D gene TRBD1, 6 bases. The CDR3 is 16 residues long. From germline, CDR1 is MNHEY and CDR2 SMNVEV (reference sequence). Trimming left V 6 bases short and J 0 bases short, with 17 bases between. The CDR3 loop reads CASSGSRTAPNYGYTF. For the CDR3, the DNA is TGTGCCAGCAGCGGATCGAGGACAGCTCCTAACTATGGCTACACCTTC.

This chain links TRBV19 with TRBJ2-3; D possibly corresponds to TRBD1 (6 bases). The CDR3 is 15 residues long. Trimming stripped 2 bases from V and 2 bases from J, with 11 bases between. CDR1 and CDR2 from the germline V gene are LNHDA and SQIVND (reference sequence). CDR3: CASSIFGTLTDTQYF. CDR3 nucleotides: TGTGCCAGTAGTATATTCGGGACACTCACAGATACGCAGTATTTT.

The CDR3 DNA sequence: TGTGCCAGCAGTTTGACTAGCGGGGGCTCTGGGGCCAACGTCCTGACTTTC. Translated: CASSLTSGGSGANVLTF. This rearrangement joins TRBV2 to TRBJ2-6; 12 nucleotides align to TRBD2. Germline V gene lookup returns CDR1 SNHLY and CDR2 FYNNEI. With 5 bases clipped from V and 0 bases from J, the junction kept 2 bases outside the gene matches. This CDR3 is built from 17 residues. The variable domain in full, with the rest retrieved from reference TRBV2 and TRBJ2-6, is EPEVTQTPSHQVTQMGQEVILRCVPISNHLYFYWYRQILGQKVEFLVSFYNNEISEKSEIFDDQFSVERPDGSNFTLKIRSTKLEDSAMYFCASSLTSGGSGANVLTFGAGSRLTVL.

This rearrangement joins TRBV5-1 to TRBJ1-1, with D tentatively TRBD1 (6 bases). This CDR3 has 15 amino acids. Germline-derived CDR1 and CDR2 are SGHRS and YFSETQ. The V and J ends lost 0 bases and 0 bases respectively, with 9 bases between them. The chain's CDR3 is CASSLVGTMNTEAFF. In DNA form, the CDR3 reads TGCGCCAGCAGCTTGGTAGGGACAATGAACACTGAAGCTTTCTTT.

This chain connects TRBV3-1 (or the pseudogene TRBV3-2) to TRBJ1-6; maybe TRBD1 (6 bases). Germline CDR1 is LGHDT and CDR2 is YNNKEL (reference sequence). Trimming left V 4 bases short and J 13 bases short, with 17 bases between. There are 14 residues in the CDR3. CDR3 region: CASSRTATQGPLHF. CDR3 nucleotides: TGTGCCAGCAGCCGGACCGCCACCCAGGGGCCCCTCCACTTT.

This clone was recorded a few times. V usage is TRBV15 and J usage is TRBJ1-6; the D gene is possibly TRBD1 (5 bases). Trimming took 6 bases from V and 10 from J, leaving 16 bases between them. CDR1 is LNHNV and CDR2 is YYDKDF in the germline V gene (reference sequence). This CDR3 comprises 14 residues. The CDR3 DNA sequence: TGTGCCACCAGTCCCGGCAGGGCTGGATCACCCCTCCACTTT. It is translated as CATSPGRAGSPLHF.

The chain has TRBV10-1 and TRBJ2-3; 14 positions agree with TRBD2. The CDR3 contains 16 residues. The V gene's germline CDR1 is WNHNN and CDR2 SYGVQD (reference sequence). J lost 5 bases, V lost 6 bases, and 7 bases had no gene match. CDR3 sequence reads: CASSPGLAGEGDTQYF. Written as DNA, the CDR3 is TGCGCCAGCAGCCCGGGACTAGCGGGGGAGGGAGATACGCAGTATTTT.

The gene calls are TRBV12-5 and TRBJ1-1; D is uncertain. With 5 bases removed from V and 7 bases from J, the gap between germline ends came to 11 bases. CDR1 is LGHNT, CDR2 FRNRAP, per germline. The CDR3 covers 12 residues. The CDR3 sequence: CASGPTRGEAFF. CDR3 DNA sequence: TGTGCTAGTGGTCCTACCCGGGGTGAAGCTTTCTTT.

CDR3 residues: CASSYSGGANTGELFF. CDR3 sequence (DNA): TGTGCCAGCAGTTACTCAGGGGGCGCAAACACCGGGGAGCTGTTTTTT. The J gene is TRBJ2-2, the V gene TRBV6-5, with 7 positions matching TRBD1. The ends lost 0 bases at V and 2 bases at J; junction bases unmatched: 3. The CDR3 sequence is 16 residues long. CDR1 MNHEY and CDR2 SVGAGI come from the germline V gene.

The chain has TRBV3-1 (or the pseudogene TRBV3-2) and TRBJ1-5; D gene unclear. V was pared by 5 bases and J by 0 bases, with 11 bases between. Germline loops: CDR1 LGHDT, CDR2 YNNKEL (reference sequence). The CDR3 sequence is 15 residues long. In DNA, the CDR3 is TGTGCCAGCAGCGCTGGAGGGCTTAGCAATCAGCCCCAGCATTTT. It yields the protein CASSAGGLSNQPQHF.

The V call is TRBV10-2, the J call TRBJ2-1, with 7 bases that match TRBD1. This CDR3 is built from 15 residues. Germline V gives CDR1 WSHSY, CDR2 SAAADI. Unmatched junction bases numbered 9, after V lost 6 bases and J lost 4 bases. CDR3 sequence reads: CASRQGQKQYNEQFF. The CDR3 region has the DNA TGCGCCAGCAGACAGGGACAGAAACAATACAATGAGCAGTTCTTC.

This clone was found a few times. The CDR3 loop reads CASSEGQGGTGELFF. In nucleotides, the CDR3 is TGCGCCAGCTCCGAGGGACAGGGGGGCACCGGGGAGCTGTTTTTT. This chain connects TRBV5-1 to TRBJ2-2, with 11 nucleotides matching TRBD1. This CDR3 region has 15 residues. With 7 bases clipped from V and 4 bases from J, the junction kept 6 bases outside the gene matches. Germline assignment: CDR1 SGHRS and CDR2 YFSETQ.